This T cell receptor (beta chain) originates from a study of cytotoxic CD8 clonotypes in ibrutinib-treated CLL (dated by TCRdb to about 2021). Regarding the study in general: The cohort had ten to twelve relapsed/refractory and around 16 treatment-naive patients; some 17 were IGHV unmutated. Partial responses were observed in about 25 patients and complete responses in 2; after a median follow-up of 68 months, remission was maintained in approximately 14 patients and progression was observed in some 12. Samples at response were collected after a median of 12 months of treatment, with a range of about 6 to 36 months. On average, each sample had roughly 230,000 productive templates and more than 75,000 productive rearrangements. Longitudinal samples were obtainable from about 30% of the roughly 90 participants in the trial. Cryopreserved peripheral blood mononuclear cells were collected before treatment, at response, and at either disease progression or sustained remission. All remission and progressive disease samples were collected while patients were still receiving ibrutinib. What the work shows at the level of the full study, not this receptor alone: Clonality rose at ibrutinib response, remained stable during sustained remission, and dropped back toward baseline at progression. Lymph node repertoires were not examined, and the timing of sampling was not matched between patients in sustained remission and those whose disease progressed. Baseline clonality exceeded that of age-matched healthy donors and correlated strongly with circulating CD8+ T-cell counts. Public clonotypes were rare and either shrank or stayed stable during treatment, and the rise in clonality at ibrutinib response reflected expansion of private clonotypes.

As regards this clone: Its specific antigen is unknown. Per-base quality was not reported, and no clone a single base away is much larger than it.

A MiSeq instrument was used for deep resolution sequencing, which targeted depths ranging from 1 in 1 million up to 1 in 200,000 T cells, with coverage averaging 10x for each clonotype. TCR beta libraries were generated with the immunoSEQ hsTCRB Kit. Concerning the study's data processing: ImmunoSEQ Data Assistant and ImmunoSEQ Analyzer were used for data analysis, and V, D and J genes were assigned according to IMGT definitions. Clonality was computed as one minus normalized Shannon entropy of productive rearrangement frequencies, ranging from 0 to 1. Only overrepresented clonotypes making up at least 0.05% of each patient's repertoire were included in the public clonotype analysis. Repertoires from around 13 age-matched healthy donors in immuneACCESS were used as clonality controls. TCRdb stores this immuneACCESS table with in-frame sequences only. Part of the clones is absent; in the studies checked, under half of the shortfall reflects unresolved V genes, and no reason is known for the rest. The V and J calls and clone size were taken over from that table, and D and trimming were inferred from the DNA. The sample includes fewer than 150,000 clones, with around 84% observed a single time. The biggest ten clones account for 3.3% of the sample.

This sample's time point label indicates: 20 to 25 months on ibrutinib. For TCR beta library preparation, roughly 2.1 micrograms of genomic DNA was extracted from cryopreserved PBMCs. High-throughput TCR beta sequencing was performed on longitudinal blood samples from CLL patients receiving ibrutinib monotherapy. The patients were enrolled in a single-center, open-label phase 2 trial of ibrutinib monotherapy. CDR3 length: 14 amino acids, cysteine to phenylalanine. Only CDR3 DNA is held: 42 bases, read in frame from base 1. V lost 1 base and J lost 9 bases; the stretch between them is 13 bases long. The germline V gene (reference sequence) gives CDR1 as LNHDA and CDR2 as SQIVND.

The sequenced sample was PBMCs, obtained after 24 months of ibrutinib treatment. This receptor was obtained from a human donor with chronic lymphocytic leukemia. Recombination joined TRBV19 with TRBJ1-5, with an unclear D gene assignment. The CDR3 region: CASSIANSVAPQHF. At the DNA level, the sequence is TGTGCCAGTAGTATAGCTAATTCGGTAGCGCCCCAGCATTTT.